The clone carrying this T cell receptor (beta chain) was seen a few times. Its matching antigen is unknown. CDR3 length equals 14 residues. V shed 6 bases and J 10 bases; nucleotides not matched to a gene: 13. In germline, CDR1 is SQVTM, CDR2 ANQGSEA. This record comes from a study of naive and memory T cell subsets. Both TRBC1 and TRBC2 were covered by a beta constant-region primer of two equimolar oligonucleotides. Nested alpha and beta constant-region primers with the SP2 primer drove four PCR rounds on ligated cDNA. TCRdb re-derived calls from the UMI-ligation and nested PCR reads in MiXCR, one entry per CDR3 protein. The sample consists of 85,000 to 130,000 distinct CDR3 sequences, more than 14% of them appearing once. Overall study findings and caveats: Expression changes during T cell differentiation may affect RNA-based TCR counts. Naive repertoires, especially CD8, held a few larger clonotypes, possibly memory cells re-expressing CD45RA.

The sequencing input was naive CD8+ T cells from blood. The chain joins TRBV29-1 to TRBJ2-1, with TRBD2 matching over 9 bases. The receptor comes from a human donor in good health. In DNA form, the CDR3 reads TGCAGCGTAACCGGGACTAGCTTTTCTAACGAGCAGTTCTTC. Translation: CSVTGTSFSNEQFF.